This TCR beta chain was captured by sequencing in a study of beta chain features in type 1 diabetes. Reverse transcription of all isolated RNA meant that expressed TCRB transcripts were sequenced. Repertoires were generated with immunoSEQ multiplex PCR, while TCRdb's copy carries only in-frame clones and drops some. The table lists more than 300,000 clones, about 15% of them singletons. The sample was naive CD4+ T cells from blood. This receptor was obtained from a woman aged 18-29 years in good health.

CDR3 loop: CATSRDYQDRGAFF. The CDR3, as DNA: TGTGCCACCAGCAGAGACTATCAGGACAGGGGAGCTTTCTTT. This chain links TRBV15 with TRBJ1-1; TRBD1 matches 9 bases. CDR1 and CDR2 from the germline V gene are LNHNV and YYDKDF (reference sequence). With V trimmed by 0 bases and J by 10 bases, 6 bases remained unmatched. CDR3 length: 14 amino acids.